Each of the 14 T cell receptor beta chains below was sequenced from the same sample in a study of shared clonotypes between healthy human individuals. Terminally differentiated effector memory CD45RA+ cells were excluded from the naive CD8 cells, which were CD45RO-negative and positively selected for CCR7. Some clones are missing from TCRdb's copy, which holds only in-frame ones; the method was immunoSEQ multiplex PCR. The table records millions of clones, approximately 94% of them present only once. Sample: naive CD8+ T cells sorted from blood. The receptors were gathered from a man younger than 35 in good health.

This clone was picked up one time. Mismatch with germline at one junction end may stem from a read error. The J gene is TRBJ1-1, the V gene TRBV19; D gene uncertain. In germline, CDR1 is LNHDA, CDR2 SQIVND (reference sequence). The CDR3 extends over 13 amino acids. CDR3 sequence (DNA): TGTGCCATTTCCACCGGGGTGAACGCTGAAGCTTTCTTT. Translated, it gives CAISTGVNAEAFF.

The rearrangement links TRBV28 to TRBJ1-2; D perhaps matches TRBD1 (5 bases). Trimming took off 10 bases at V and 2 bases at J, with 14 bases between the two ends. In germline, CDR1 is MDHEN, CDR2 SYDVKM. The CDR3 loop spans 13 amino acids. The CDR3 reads CATLQGANYGYTF. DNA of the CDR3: TGTGCCACCTTGCAGGGAGCAAACTATGGCTACACCTTC.

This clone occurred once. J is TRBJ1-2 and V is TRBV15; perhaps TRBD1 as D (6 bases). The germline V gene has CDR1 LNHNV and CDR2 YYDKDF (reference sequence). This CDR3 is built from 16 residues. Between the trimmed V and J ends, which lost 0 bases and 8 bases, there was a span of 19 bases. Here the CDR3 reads CATSREGGQSEEGYTF. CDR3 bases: TGTGCCACCAGCAGAGAGGGGGGACAATCGGAGGAAGGCTACACCTTC.

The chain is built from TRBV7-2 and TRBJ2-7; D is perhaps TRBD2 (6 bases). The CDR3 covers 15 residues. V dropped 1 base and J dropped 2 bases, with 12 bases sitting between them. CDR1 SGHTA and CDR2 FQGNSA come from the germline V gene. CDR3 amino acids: CASSLGGGGPYEQYF. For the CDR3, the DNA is TGTGCCAGCAGCTTAGGCGGAGGAGGGCCCTACGAGCAGTACTTC.

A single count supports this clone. The CDR3 is CASSSGQAPDTQYF. DNA of the CDR3: TGTGCCAGCAGTTCCGGACAGGCCCCAGATACGCAGTATTTT. The gene calls are TRBV6-5 and TRBJ2-3; 7 positions agree with TRBD1. V trimming: 4 bases; J trimming: 4 bases; junction bases outside the gene matches: 5. The germline CDR1 and CDR2 sequences are MNHEY and SVGAGI. The CDR3 length is 14 residues.

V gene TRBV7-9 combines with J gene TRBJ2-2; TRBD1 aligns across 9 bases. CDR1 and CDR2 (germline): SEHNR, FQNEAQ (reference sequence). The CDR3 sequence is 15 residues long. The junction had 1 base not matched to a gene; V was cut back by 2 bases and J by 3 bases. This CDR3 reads CASSLTGGDTGELFF. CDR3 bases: TGTGCCAGCAGCTTAACAGGGGGCGACACCGGGGAGCTGTTTTTT.

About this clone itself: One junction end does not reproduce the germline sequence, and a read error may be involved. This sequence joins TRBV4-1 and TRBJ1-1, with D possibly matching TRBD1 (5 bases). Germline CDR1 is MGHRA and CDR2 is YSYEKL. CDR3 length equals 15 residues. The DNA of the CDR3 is TGCGCCAGCAGCCAAGATCTGGCAGGGAGGACTGAAGCTCCCTTT. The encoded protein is CASSQDLAGRTEAPF.

The CDR3 DNA reads as TGTGCCAGCAGCGCCTCTAGGACTAGCGACTACGAGCAGTACTTC. Amino acid sequence: CASSASRTSDYEQYF. The chain recombines TRBV2 with TRBJ2-7, with TRBD2 identical over 9 bases. After removal of 6 bases from V and 3 bases from J, the junction contained 9 bases not matched to a gene. Germline loops: CDR1 SNHLY, CDR2 FYNNEI. The CDR3 loop spans 15 amino acids.

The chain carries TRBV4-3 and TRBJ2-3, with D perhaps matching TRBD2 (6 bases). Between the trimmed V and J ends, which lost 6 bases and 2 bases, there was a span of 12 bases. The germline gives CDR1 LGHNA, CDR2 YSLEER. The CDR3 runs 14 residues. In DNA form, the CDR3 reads TGCGCCAGCAGTTTCCGGGAGTCCACAGATACGCAGTATTTT. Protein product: CASSFRESTDTQYF.

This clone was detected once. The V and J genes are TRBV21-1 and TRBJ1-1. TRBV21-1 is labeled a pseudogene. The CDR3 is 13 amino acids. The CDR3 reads CASSKEAAEGAFF. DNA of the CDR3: TGTGCCAGCAGCAAAGAGGCAGCTGAGGGAGCTTTCTTT.

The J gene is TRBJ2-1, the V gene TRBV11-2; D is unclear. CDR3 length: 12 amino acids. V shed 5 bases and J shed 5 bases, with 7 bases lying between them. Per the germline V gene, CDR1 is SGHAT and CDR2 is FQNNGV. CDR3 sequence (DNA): TGTGCCAGCAGCCCGGGCCACAATGAGCAGTTCTTC. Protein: CASSPGHNEQFF.

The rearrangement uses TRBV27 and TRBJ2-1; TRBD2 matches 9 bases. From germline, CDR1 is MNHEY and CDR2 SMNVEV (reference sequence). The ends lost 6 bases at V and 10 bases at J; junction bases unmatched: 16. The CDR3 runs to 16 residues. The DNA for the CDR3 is TGTGCCAGCAGCCCTCAGATATCGCGGGGGGGTGACGAGCAGTTCTTC. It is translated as CASSPQISRGGDEQFF.

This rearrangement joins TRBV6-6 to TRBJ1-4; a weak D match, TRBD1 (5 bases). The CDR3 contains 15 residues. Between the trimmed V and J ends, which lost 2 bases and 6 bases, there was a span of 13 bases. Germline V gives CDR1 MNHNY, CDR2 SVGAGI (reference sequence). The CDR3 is CASSYGGDLDEKLFF. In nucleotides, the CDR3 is TGTGCCAGCAGTTACGGAGGGGACCTTGATGAAAAACTGTTTTTT.

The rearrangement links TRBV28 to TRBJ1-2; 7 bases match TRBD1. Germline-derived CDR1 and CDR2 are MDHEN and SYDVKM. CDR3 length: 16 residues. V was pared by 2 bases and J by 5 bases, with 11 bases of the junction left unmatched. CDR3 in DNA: TGTGCCAGCAGTTTAGGCGTCGACAGGGCCCTTTATGGCTACACCTTC. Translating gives CASSLGVDRALYGYTF.